The 29 T cell receptor beta chains in this list originate from one sample, sequenced in a study of Ad26.COV2.S vaccination and SARS-CoV-2 variants. Treatment indicated: some 19 received Ad26.COV2.S at low or high dose, single or two shots; five or six received placebo; per-sample allocation not given. Collection of the samples took place on day 63 after the first injection of vaccine or placebo. Profiling relied on immunoSEQ multiplex PCR, and the TCRdb table lists in-frame clones only, not all of them. The table shows 300,000 to 500,000 clones, with approximately 90% occurring only once. The specimen was peripheral blood, collected in a trial of Ad26.COV2.S vaccine versus placebo. The receptors here all came from a person between 18 and 65 years old who received the Ad26.COV2.S COVID-19 vaccine or a placebo.

The chain recombines TRBV10-1 with TRBJ1-1; 8 positions match TRBD1. The CDR3 is 16 amino acids. From germline, CDR1 is WNHNN and CDR2 SYGVQD (reference sequence). With 0 bases clipped from V and 5 bases from J, the junction kept 8 bases outside the gene matches. CDR3 sequence (DNA): TGCGCCAGCAGTGAGTCGCAAACAGGGGGAGGAACTGAAGCTTTCTTT. Protein product: CASSESQTGGGTEAFF.

The chain has TRBV19 and TRBJ1-3; D remains unclear. Germline CDR1 LNHDA, CDR2 SQIVND (reference sequence). The CDR3 totals 15 residues. V was pared by 2 bases and J by 0 bases, with 8 bases between. CDR3 DNA: TGTGCCAGTAGTATAAGCCAAGACTCTGGAAACACCATATATTTT. Translated, it gives CASSISQDSGNTIYF.

The chain links TRBV6-5 to TRBJ2-3, with 11 nucleotides matching TRBD1. CDR3 length: 15 residues. Germline V gene sequence: CDR1 MNHEY, CDR2 SVGAGI. The V gene end was trimmed by 4 bases and the J gene end by 9 bases; junction bases not matched to a gene: 9. CDR3: CASSSAGQGAETQYF. For the CDR3, the DNA is TGTGCCAGCAGTTCCGCCGGACAGGGGGCTGAAACGCAGTATTTT.

The chain employs TRBV4-1 and TRBJ2-2; no clear D gene. V gave up 1 base and J gave up 10 bases, with 7 bases separating them. This CDR3 is built from 12 residues. Germline loops: CDR1 MGHRA, CDR2 YSYEKL. The CDR3 DNA reads as TGCGCCAGCAGCCAAGTATCGTCGGAGCTGTTTTTT. This gives the protein CASSQVSSELFF.

In its sample, this clone was seen once. The rearrangement joins TRBV11-2 to TRBJ2-3; D is possibly TRBD1 (5 bases). The CDR3 has 14 residues. Germline assignment: CDR1 SGHAT and CDR2 FQNNGV. Trimming pared 0 bases from V and 3 bases from J, leaving 7 bases between. The CDR3 reads CASSLETVTDTQYF. In DNA, the CDR3 is TGTGCCAGCAGCTTAGAGACAGTAACAGATACGCAGTATTTT.

The chain employs TRBV18 and TRBJ1-6, with D maybe TRBD1 (5 bases). This CDR3 has 17 residues. The V gene lost 4 bases and the J gene lost 4 bases, with 17 bases spanning the gap. CDR1 is KGHSH and CDR2 is LQKENI in the germline V gene. CDR3 in DNA: TGTGCCAGCTCACGGGAACCCCGGGACGGATATAATTCACCCCTCCACTTT. Amino acid sequence: CASSREPRDGYNSPLHF.

The chain couples TRBV5-5 to TRBJ2-7; D call uncertain. The CDR3 consists of 11 residues. In germline, CDR1 is SGHKS, CDR2 YYEKEE (reference sequence). The V end was cut by 7 bases, the J end by 2 bases, with 7 bases between. The CDR3 coding sequence is TGTGCCAGCGCAGAAACCTACGAGCAGTACTTC. Its translation: CASAETYEQYF.

The chain has TRBV13 and TRBJ2-2; 9 bases agree with TRBD1. CDR1 and CDR2 (germline): PRHDT, FYEKMQ (reference sequence). The ends lost 6 bases at V and 5 bases at J; junction bases unmatched: 16. The CDR3 contains 18 residues. Here the CDR3 reads CASSSKDRGQVETGELFF. DNA for the CDR3: TGTGCCAGCAGTTCCAAGGACAGGGGACAGGTAGAGACCGGGGAGCTGTTTTTT.

V usage is TRBV27 and J usage is TRBJ1-1, with D perhaps TRBD1 (5 bases). The CDR3 is 13 amino acids. Looked up from germline, CDR1 is MNHEY and CDR2 is SMNVEV (reference sequence). The V gene lost 8 bases and the J gene lost 4 bases, with 14 bases spanning the gap. The CDR3 loop is CASSPGGTTEAFF. CDR3 coding DNA: TGTGCCAGCTCTCCGGGGGGGACCACTGAAGCTTTCTTT.

The rearrangement joins TRBV18 to TRBJ2-5; perhaps D is TRBD1 or TRBD2 (5 bases each). Germline CDR1 reads KGHSH; CDR2 reads LQKENI. The CDR3 runs 15 residues. V was cut by 6 bases and J by 5 bases, with 19 bases left in between. The DNA of the CDR3 is TGTGCCAGCTCGCCCGACTTGGTACGGGACGAGACCCAGTACTTC. This encodes CASSPDLVRDETQYF. Using reference TRBV18 and TRBJ2-5 for the parts outside the CDR3, the full variable domain is NAGVMQNPRHLVRRRGQEARLRCSPMKGHSHVYWYRQLPEEGLKFMVYLQKENIIDESGMPKERFSAEFPKEGPSILRIQQVVRGDSAAYFCASSPDLVRDETQYFGPGTRLLVL.

The table lists this clone with a count of one. Here the CDR3 reads CASSLATGTASYNEQFF. DNA for the CDR3: TGCGCCAGCAGCTTGGCCACCGGGACAGCCTCCTACAATGAGCAGTTCTTC. This rearrangement joins TRBV5-1 to TRBJ2-1, with 7 bases lining up with TRBD1. The CDR3 spans 17 residues. V shed 0 bases, J shed 0 bases, and the junction held 6 bases outside the gene matches. In germline, CDR1 is SGHRS, CDR2 YFSETQ.

This clone was detected only once. The CDR3 nucleotides read TGCGCCAGCAGCCAAGAAGTATTTGGCGGGAGCTCCTATAATTCACCCCTCCACTTT. It codes for CASSQEVFGGSSYNSPLHF. The chain couples TRBV4-1 to TRBJ1-6, with D unresolved. V gave up 0 bases and J gave up 0 bases, with 15 bases separating them. Germline CDR1 is MGHRA and CDR2 is YSYEKL. CDR3 length: 19 residues.

The chain carries TRBV7-8 and TRBJ2-1; 11 bases are a match to TRBD1. The CDR3 length is 14 residues. With V trimmed by 5 bases and J by 6 bases, 3 bases remained unmatched. Germline V lookup: CDR1 SGHVS, CDR2 FQNEAQ. The CDR3 is CASSDGTGGNEQFF. CDR3 nucleotide sequence: TGTGCCAGCAGCGACGGGACAGGGGGCAATGAGCAGTTCTTC. Based on the CDR3 plus reference TRBV7-8 and TRBJ2-1, the full variable domain is GAGVSQSPRYKVAKRGQDVALRCDPISGHVSLFWYQQALGQGPEFLTYFQNEAQLDKSGLPSDRFFAERPEGSVSTLKIQRTQQEDSAVYLCASSDGTGGNEQFFGPGTRLTVL.

J is TRBJ2-3 and V is TRBV7-9, with 7 bases lining up with TRBD1. The CDR3 has 16 residues. Trimming removed 5 bases from V and 6 bases from J; junction bases left unmatched: 14. Germline CDR1 and CDR2: SEHNR and FQNEAQ (reference sequence). The DNA for the CDR3 is TGTGCCAGCAGCGAGTACAGGGGACCCCCCGCGGATACGCAGTATTTT. Translating gives CASSEYRGPPADTQYF.

The chain carries TRBV11-2 and TRBJ1-2; maybe TRBD1 (5 bases). The V gene's germline CDR1 is SGHAT and CDR2 FQNNGV. The CDR3 is 13 residues long. The V end lost 3 bases, the J end lost 7 bases, and 12 bases lay between the germline ends. CDR3 nucleotides: TGTGCCAGCAGCTTCGATACAGGTGGTGGCTACACCTTC. Its translation is CASSFDTGGGYTF.

The chain links TRBV5-6 to TRBJ2-1; D is unresolved. This CDR3 comprises 15 residues. V lost 4 bases, J lost 0 bases, and 11 bases lay in between. Germline V lookup: CDR1 SGHDT, CDR2 YYEEEE. CDR3 DNA sequence: TGTGCCAGCAGCCCTCCTGGGGACTCCTACAATGAGCAGTTCTTC. Protein: CASSPPGDSYNEQFF.

V is TRBV7-9 and J is TRBJ1-6; the D gene is possibly TRBD1 (6 bases). Trimming cost V 7 bases and J 7 bases, with 17 bases left between them. The CDR3 runs 15 residues. Germline lookup yields CDR1 SEHNR and CDR2 FQNEAQ (reference sequence). CDR3 sequence reads: CASNDGTLGNSPLHF. The CDR3 DNA sequence: TGTGCCAGCAACGACGGGACATTAGGCAATTCACCCCTCCACTTT.

V and J are TRBV27 and TRBJ1-4, with TRBD1 identical over 9 bases. After removal of 5 bases from V and 8 bases from J, the junction contained 6 bases not matched to a gene. The CDR3 loop spans 14 amino acids. In germline, CDR1 is MNHEY, CDR2 SMNVEV (reference sequence). The CDR3 DNA follows: TGTGCCAGCAGTCCCGGGACAGGGTACGAAAAACTGTTTTTT. As protein: CASSPGTGYEKLFF.

The genes are TRBV6-5 and TRBJ1-6; D is uncertain. Germline CDR1 MNHEY, CDR2 SVGAGI. Trimming left V 2 bases short and J 10 bases short, with 9 bases between. The CDR3 covers 13 residues. The CDR3 here is CASSYDPGSPLHF. The CDR3 DNA follows: TGTGCCAGCAGTTACGACCCTGGGTCACCCCTCCACTTT.

The rearrangement joins TRBV3-1 (or the pseudogene TRBV3-2) to TRBJ2-2; a weak D match, TRBD2 (6 bases). Germline V gene lookup returns CDR1 LGHDT and CDR2 YNNKEL (reference sequence). There are 16 residues in the CDR3. V dropped 1 base and J dropped 4 bases, with 13 bases sitting between them. The DNA for the CDR3 is TGTGCCAGCAGCCAAGGTTGGCAGGGAGGCACCGGGGAGCTGTTTTTT. The encoded protein is CASSQGWQGGTGELFF.

V and J are TRBV20-1 and TRBJ1-1, with a possible D match to TRBD1 (5 bases). V was shortened by 3 bases and J by 0 bases, with 11 bases between the two germline ends. The CDR3 is 14 amino acids. Looked up from germline, CDR1 is DFQATT and CDR2 is SNEGSKA (reference sequence). The chain's CDR3 is CSASRVTVNTEAFF. CDR3 sequence (DNA): TGCAGTGCTAGTAGGGTGACAGTGAACACTGAAGCTTTCTTT.

The genes are TRBV18 and TRBJ2-5; 12 bases fit TRBD2. This CDR3 has 15 residues. Germline CDR1 is KGHSH and CDR2 is LQKENI. The ends lost 4 bases at V and 2 bases at J; junction bases unmatched: 2. The CDR3 protein is CASSHGTSGQETQYF. The DNA of the CDR3 is TGTGCCAGCTCACACGGGACTAGCGGGCAAGAGACCCAGTACTTC.

J is TRBJ1-2 and V is TRBV19; D perhaps matches TRBD1 (6 bases). The CDR3 consists of 15 residues. With 7 bases removed from V and 1 base from J, the gap between germline ends came to 16 bases. Germline V gene data show CDR1 as LNHDA and CDR2 as SQIVND (reference sequence). For the CDR3, the DNA is TGTGCCAGTACCACAGCCTTCAGGGGTAACTATGGCTACACCTTC. As protein: CASTTAFRGNYGYTF.

The chain couples TRBV27 to TRBJ1-2; 8 bases are shared with TRBD1. The J segment lost 4 bases and the V segment lost 5 bases, leaving 3 bases of the junction unmatched. Per the germline V gene, CDR1 is MNHEY and CDR2 is SMNVEV (reference sequence). The CDR3 length is 13 residues. The CDR3 DNA follows: TGTGCCAGCAGTCACGGACAGGGCTATGGCTACACCTTC. It specifies CASSHGQGYGYTF.

The chain links TRBV2 to TRBJ2-7; D perhaps matches TRBD2 (6 bases). CDR3 length equals 15 residues. The V gene's germline CDR1 is SNHLY and CDR2 FYNNEI. With 6 bases removed from V and 1 base from J, the gap between germline ends came to 16 bases. The CDR3 protein is CASSYVRDGSYEQYF. CDR3 sequence (DNA): TGTGCCAGCAGCTACGTGCGGGACGGATCCTACGAGCAGTACTTC. The full variable domain, in which reference TRBV2 and TRBJ2-7 provide the parts outside the CDR3, is EPEVTQTPSHQVTQMGQEVILRCVPISNHLYFYWYRQILGQKVEFLVSFYNNEISEKSEIFDDQFSVERPDGSNFTLKIRSTKLEDSAMYFCASSYVRDGSYEQYFGPGTRLTVT.

This clone has a handful of counts. The sample holds other DNA sequences that translate to the same CDR3. V is TRBV12-3 or TRBV12-4 and J is TRBJ1-1; D is undetermined. The CDR3 has 11 residues. V lost 3 bases and J 5 bases, leaving 4 bases between the germline ends. The CDR3 nucleotides read TGTGCCAGCAGTTTTAGTACTGAAGCTTTCTTT. Its protein product is CASSFSTEAFF.

This sequence joins TRBV3-1 (or the pseudogene TRBV3-2) and TRBJ2-1; 7 bases match TRBD1. J gave up 0 bases and V 4 bases, and 6 bases lay outside the gene matches. There are 16 residues in the CDR3. The V gene's germline CDR1 is LGHDT and CDR2 YNNKEL (reference sequence). The CDR3: CASSLPGTVSYNEQFF. CDR3 coding DNA: TGTGCCAGCAGCCTCCCCGGGACAGTCTCCTACAATGAGCAGTTCTTC.

The chain links TRBV27 to TRBJ1-2; no clear D gene. CDR1 and CDR2 from the germline V gene are MNHEY and SMNVEV (reference sequence). The CDR3 loop spans 15 amino acids. Between the trimmed V and J ends, which lost 4 bases and 3 bases, there was a span of 15 bases. CDR3 residues: CASSYGPLRDYGYTF. As DNA, the CDR3 is TGTGCCAGCAGTTACGGACCTCTTAGGGACTATGGCTACACCTTC.

The chain uses TRBV9 and TRBJ2-1; the match to TRBD1 covers 7 bases. The germline CDR1 and CDR2 sequences are SGDLS and YYNGEE. This CDR3 is built from 21 residues. With V trimmed by 4 bases and J by 0 bases, 22 bases remained unmatched. The CDR3 sequence: CASSPRLSGTAELRSYNEQFF. The CDR3 nucleotides are TGTGCCAGCAGCCCCCGCTTATCCGGGACAGCTGAGTTACGCTCCTACAATGAGCAGTTCTTC.